Reported below is one TCR beta chain. The antigen remains unidentified. These data originate in a study of cytomegalovirus exposure and HLA in healthy donors. Data came from immunoSEQ multiplex PCR; TCRdb stores just in-frame clones and leaves some out. Of some 170,000 clones listed, approximately 96% are singletons. The germline CDR1 and CDR2 sequences are SGDLS and YYNGEE. V was cut by 0 bases and J by 0 bases, with 16 bases left in between. The CDR3 contains 19 residues. Study results and caveats: The authors enumerated roughly 160 TCR beta chains as linked to cytomegalovirus. High specificity and sensitivity for cytomegalovirus status were reported for the classifier.

The clonotype was recovered from a woman aged 18 to 35 in good health and CMV-seronegative. The chain uses TRBV9 and TRBJ2-6; D perhaps matches TRBD1 (5 bases). The sample comprised PBMCs. The DNA of the CDR3 is TGTGCCAGCAGCGTAGAGCCGCAGGGCAGAAACTCTGGGGCCAACGTCCTGACTTTC. Encoded protein: CASSVEPQGRNSGANVLTF.